Sequencing of this T cell receptor beta chain was carried out in a study of cytomegalovirus exposure and HLA in healthy donors. Study background: Within an early data release were about 90 million unique TCRs drawn from HLA-typed donors. Study-wide results and limits: Later on, a genetic analysis was performed. It linked a missense variant in DCLRE1C with V- and J-gene trimming of TCR beta. Presence/absence comparisons presumed near-even sequencing depth among donors.

The study ran its PCR with 60 Vbeta and 13 Jbeta primers. Sequencing was performed with immunoSEQ multiplex PCR; in TCRdb, only in-frame clones are kept and a portion is missing. The top ten hold about 1.2% of the sample, which has about 230,000 clones, 85% seen once. As concerns this clone: Antigen unknown.

The sample taken for sequencing was PBMCs. The sequence was collected from a human donor in good health.

In nucleotides, the CDR3 is TGTGCCAGCTCACCATCCCAGGAGGGCGGCTTGGGCTACACCTTC. It codes for CASSPSQEGGLGYTF. V and J are TRBV18 and TRBJ1-2; D gene uncertain. Germline V lookup: CDR1 KGHSH, CDR2 LQKENI. The CDR3 spans 15 residues. V was cut by 2 bases and J by 8 bases, with 18 bases left in between. Supplemented by reference TRBV18 and TRBJ1-2, the full variable domain reads NAGVMQNPRHLVRRRGQEARLRCSPMKGHSHVYWYRQLPEEGLKFMVYLQKENIIDESGMPKERFSAEFPKEGPSILRIQQVVRGDSAAYFCASSPSQEGGLGYTFGSGTRLTVV.